This T cell receptor beta chain was profiled in a study of T cell responses to AZD1222 COVID-19 vaccine. Looking at the study overall: Analysis merged second doses at about 4 or about 12 weeks. Study conclusions and caveats: Reportedly, close to half of spike-specific TCRs are directed against unmutated variant regions. Clonal diversity was possibly underestimated, and white British individuals and females predominated among donors.

The CDR3 is 17 residues long. Germline lookup yields CDR1 SEHNR and CDR2 FQNEAQ (reference sequence). Trimming cost V 1 base and J 3 bases; bases outside gene matches: 7. As concerns this clone: The antigen remains unidentified.

Sequencing used immunoSEQ multiplex PCR; TCRdb keeps in-frame clones, though not all of them. The table records about 140,000 clones, 89% of them present only once. This TCR came from an adult in good health. The material sequenced was peripheral blood, taken on day 0 of AZD1222 vaccination. V is TRBV7-9 and J is TRBJ2-3; 10 bases align to TRBD2. The CDR3 reads CASSLGSAGGRTDTQYF. The CDR3 DNA is TGTGCCAGCAGCTTAGGATCAGCGGGAGGGAGGACAGATACGCAGTATTTT.